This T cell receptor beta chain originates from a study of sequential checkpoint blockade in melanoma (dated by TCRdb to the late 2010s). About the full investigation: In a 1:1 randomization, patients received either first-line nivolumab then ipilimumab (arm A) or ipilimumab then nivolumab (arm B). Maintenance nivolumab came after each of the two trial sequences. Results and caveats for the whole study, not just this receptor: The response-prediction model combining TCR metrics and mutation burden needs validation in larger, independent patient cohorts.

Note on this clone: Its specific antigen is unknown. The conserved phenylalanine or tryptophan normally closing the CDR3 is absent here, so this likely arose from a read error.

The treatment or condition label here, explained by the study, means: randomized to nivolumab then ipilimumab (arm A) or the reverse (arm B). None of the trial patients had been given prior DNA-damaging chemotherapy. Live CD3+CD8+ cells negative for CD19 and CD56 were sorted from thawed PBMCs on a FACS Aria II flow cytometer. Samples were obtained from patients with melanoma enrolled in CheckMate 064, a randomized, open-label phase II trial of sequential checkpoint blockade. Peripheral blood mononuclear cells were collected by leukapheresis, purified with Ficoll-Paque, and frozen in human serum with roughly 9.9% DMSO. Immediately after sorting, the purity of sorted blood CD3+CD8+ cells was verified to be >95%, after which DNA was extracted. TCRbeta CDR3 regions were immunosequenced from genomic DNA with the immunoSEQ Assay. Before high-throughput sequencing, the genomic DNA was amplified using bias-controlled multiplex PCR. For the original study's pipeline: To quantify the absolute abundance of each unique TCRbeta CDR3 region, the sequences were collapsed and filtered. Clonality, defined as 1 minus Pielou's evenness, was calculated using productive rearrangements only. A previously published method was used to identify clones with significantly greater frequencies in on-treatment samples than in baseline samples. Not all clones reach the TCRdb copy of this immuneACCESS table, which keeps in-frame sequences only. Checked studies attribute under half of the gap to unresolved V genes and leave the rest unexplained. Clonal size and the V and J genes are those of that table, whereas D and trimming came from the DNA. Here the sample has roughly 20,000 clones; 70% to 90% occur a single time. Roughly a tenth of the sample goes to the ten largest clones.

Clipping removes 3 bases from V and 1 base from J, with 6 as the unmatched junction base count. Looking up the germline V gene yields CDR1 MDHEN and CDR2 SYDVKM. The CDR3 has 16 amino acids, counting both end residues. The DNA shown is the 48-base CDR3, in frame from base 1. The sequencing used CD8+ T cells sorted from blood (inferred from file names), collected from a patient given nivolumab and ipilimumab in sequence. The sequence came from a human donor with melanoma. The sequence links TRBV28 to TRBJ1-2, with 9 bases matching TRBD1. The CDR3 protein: CASSFRGQGFNYGYTL. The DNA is TGTGCCAGCAGTTTCCGGGGACAGGGATTTAACTATGGCTACACCCTC.